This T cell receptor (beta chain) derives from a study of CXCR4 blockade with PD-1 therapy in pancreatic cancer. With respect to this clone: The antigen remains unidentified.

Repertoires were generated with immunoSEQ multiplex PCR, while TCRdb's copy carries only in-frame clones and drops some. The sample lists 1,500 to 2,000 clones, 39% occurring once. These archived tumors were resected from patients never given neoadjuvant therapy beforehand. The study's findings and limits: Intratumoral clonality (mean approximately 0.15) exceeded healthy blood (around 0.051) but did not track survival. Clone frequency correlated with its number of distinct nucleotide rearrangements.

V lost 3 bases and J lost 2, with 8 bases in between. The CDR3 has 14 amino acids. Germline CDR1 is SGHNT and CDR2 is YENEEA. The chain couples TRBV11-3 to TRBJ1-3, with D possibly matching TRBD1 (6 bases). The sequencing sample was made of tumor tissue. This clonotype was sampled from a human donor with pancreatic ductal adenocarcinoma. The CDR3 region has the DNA TGTGCCAGCAGCTTTACAGGGACTGGAAACACCATATATTTT. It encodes CASSFTGTGNTIYF. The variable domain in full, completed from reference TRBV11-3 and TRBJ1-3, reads EAGVVQSPRYKIIEKKQPVAFWCNPISGHNTLYWYLQNLGQGPELLIRYENEEAVDDSQLPKDRFSAERLKGVDSTLKIQPAELGDSAVYLCASSFTGTGNTIYFGEGSWLTVV.